The entry below describes one T cell receptor beta chain. Its antigen is unknown. The germline CDR1 and CDR2 sequences are SGHRS and YFSETQ. V dropped 1 base and J dropped 6 bases, with 14 bases sitting between them. This CDR3 region has 14 residues. This specimen comes from a study of a mutant IDH1 vaccine in newly diagnosed glioma. Study at large: Treated patients, averaging roughly 44 years, were 62.5% male and roughly 40% female. Prior therapy was radiotherapy, temozolomide, or both; most received both. Broader study findings: Vaccine-induced immune responses occurred in roughly 93% of patients.

TCRdb keeps only in-frame clones here, not all; method: immunoSEQ multiplex PCR. Here the sample spans roughly 71,000 clones, approximately 86% being singletons. Time point in this sample: baseline, week 1 (first vaccination visit). Documented treatment: pre-vaccination baseline after standard-of-care therapy. This receptor was identified in a young man with glioma. The sequenced sample was PBMCs, obtained from a glioma patient treated with radiotherapy, temozolomide or both. V usage is TRBV5-1 and J usage is TRBJ2-7; a weak D match, TRBD2 (7 bases). The CDR3 protein is CASSLNGGPLEQYF. The CDR3 DNA reads as TGCGCCAGCAGCTTGAACGGGGGGCCCCTCGAGCAGTACTTC.